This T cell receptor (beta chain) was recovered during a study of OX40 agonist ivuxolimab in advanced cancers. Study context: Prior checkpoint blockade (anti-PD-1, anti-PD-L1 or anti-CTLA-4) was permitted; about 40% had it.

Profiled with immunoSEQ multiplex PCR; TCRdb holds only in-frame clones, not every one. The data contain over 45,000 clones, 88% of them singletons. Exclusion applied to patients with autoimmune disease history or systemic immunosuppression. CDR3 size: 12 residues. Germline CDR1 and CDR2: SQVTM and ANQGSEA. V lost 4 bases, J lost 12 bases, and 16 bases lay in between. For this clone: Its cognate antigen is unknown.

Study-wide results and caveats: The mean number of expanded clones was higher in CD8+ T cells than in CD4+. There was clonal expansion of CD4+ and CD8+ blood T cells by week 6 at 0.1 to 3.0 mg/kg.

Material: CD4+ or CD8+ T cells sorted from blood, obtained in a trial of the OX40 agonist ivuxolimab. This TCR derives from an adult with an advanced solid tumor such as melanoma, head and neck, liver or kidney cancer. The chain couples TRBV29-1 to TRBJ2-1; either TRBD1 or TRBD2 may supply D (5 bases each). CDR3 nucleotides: TGCAGCGTTGGCTCCGAGGGGTGGGTGCAGTTCTTC. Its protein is CSVGSEGWVQFF.